These 30 T cell receptor beta chains were all obtained from the same sample, sequenced in a study of blood T cells in healthy people across ages (dated by TCRdb to between 2015 and 2017). Library preparation was by 5' RACE. Sequenced using an Illumina HiSeq 2500. The second PCR ran for about 6 to 12 cycles and used a J-beta primer mix along with a sample-barcoded 5' primer. The raw public data were reprocessed by TCRdb itself: fastp quality trimming at Q25, MiXCR clonotype calling, in-frame beta chains only. Every CDR3 protein is listed once, alongside the most common genes and DNA of its rows. This sample has 850,000 or so distinct CDR3 sequences in its table, and 25% to 30% of those were observed once. In total, the top ten clones hold 15% to 20% of the sample. The sample taken for sequencing was blood. The receptors come from a woman older than 75 in good health.

To note about this clonotype: A much bigger clone sits one base away, suggesting this may be a read error. The V and J genes are TRBV12-3 or TRBV12-4 and TRBJ2-3; 9 positions match TRBD2. The CDR3 totals 15 residues. The DNA of the CDR3 is TGTGCCAGCAGCCCGGGGACTAGCCTCACAGATACGCGGTATTTT. Translating gives CASSPGTSLTDTRYF.

This chain links TRBV18 with TRBJ1-4; D not certain. Deletions cut 5 bases from V and 7 bases from J, with 11 bases between. This CDR3 region has 13 residues. The V gene's germline CDR1 is KGHSH and CDR2 LQKENI. CDR3 protein: CASSDQGFEKLFF. In DNA form, the CDR3 reads TGTGCCAGCTCAGACCAAGGTTTTGAAAAACTGTTTTTT.

This clonotype was observed many times. The chain is built from TRBV9 and TRBJ2-7; 7 bases are a match to TRBD1. Looked up from germline, CDR1 is SGDLS and CDR2 is YYNGEE. The CDR3 runs to 15 residues. The ends lost 4 bases at V and 0 bases at J; junction bases unmatched: 7. CDR3 loop: CASSYRDSPSYEQYF. CDR3 DNA sequence: TGTGCCAGCAGCTACCGGGACAGTCCCTCCTACGAGCAGTACTTC.

This clonotype was seen once. One junction end disagrees with the germline gene, perhaps due to a read error. The chain links TRBV11-2 to TRBJ2-2; D remains ambiguous. CDR1 SGHAT and CDR2 FQNNGV come from the germline V gene. This CDR3 spans 16 amino acids. CDR3 in amino acids: CASSLAGASATEELFF. CDR3 sequence (DNA): TGTGCCAGCAGCTTAGCAGGCGCGTCGGCCACCGAGGAGCTGTTTTTT.

This clonotype occurred many times. V usage is TRBV4-3 and J usage is TRBJ2-3; perhaps TRBD2 as D (5 bases). The CDR3 loop spans 16 amino acids. Germline-derived CDR1 and CDR2 are LGHNA and YSLEER. Trimming took 6 bases from V and 7 from J, leaving 23 bases between them. The CDR3 region has the DNA TGCGCCAGCAGTTCCCGGGAAGTCAACTTCTTTTATACGCAGTATTTT. Its translation is CASSSREVNFFYTQYF.

This clonotype was counted between two and nine times. A read error is possible here, since a much larger clone lies one base away. V gene TRBV7-6 combines with J gene TRBJ1-1, with a possible D match to TRBD1 (5 bases). The V end lost 7 bases, the J end lost 0 bases, and 15 bases lay between the germline ends. The CDR3 is 15 amino acids. Germline lookup yields CDR1 SGHVS and CDR2 FNYEAQ. CDR3 in amino acids: CASNLSTRVNTEAFF. CDR3 nucleotides: TGTGCCAGCAACCTGTCCACCAGGGTGAACACTGAAGCTTTCTTT.

This clonotype was counted at least ten times. A much larger clone lies a single base off, so this may be a read error. CDR3 coding DNA: TGTGCCAGCCTCAAGGCGGGTGAGCAGTTCTTC. As protein: CASLKAGEQFF. The J gene is TRBJ2-1, the V gene TRBV25-1; possible D gene TRBD2, 5 bases. CDR3 length: 11 residues. V lost 8 bases, J lost 9 bases, and 11 bases lay in between. Germline assignment: CDR1 MGHDK and CDR2 SYGVNS.

At least ten counts were recorded for this clonotype. The chain couples TRBV6-2 or TRBV6-3 to TRBJ1-5, with D possibly matching TRBD1 (5 bases). This CDR3 comprises 15 residues. Trimming took 2 bases from V and 2 from J, leaving 10 bases between them. Per germline, CDR1 MNHEY and CDR2 SVGEGT. This chain's CDR3 is CASSYGQGRNQPQHF. In DNA form, the CDR3 reads TGTGCCAGCAGTTACGGGCAGGGCCGCAATCAGCCCCAGCATTTT.

This clonotype was seen a few times. This chain joins TRBV6-5 and TRBJ2-5; D is perhaps TRBD2 (6 bases). This CDR3 spans 13 amino acids. Germline V lookup: CDR1 MNHEY, CDR2 SVGAGI. V was clipped by 3 bases and J by 2 bases, with 7 bases between them. In nucleotides, the CDR3 is TGTGCCAGCAGTTATAGCGGACAAGAGACCCAGTACTTC. Translating gives CASSYSGQETQYF.

This clonotype has just a few counts. The chain uses TRBV4-3 and TRBJ1-2; 11 bases align to TRBD1. CDR1 is LGHNA, CDR2 YSLEER, per germline. Trimming at V came to 4 bases and at J to 8 bases, leaving 9 bases not matched to a gene. This CDR3 is built from 15 residues. The CDR3 protein is CASSLRTGGEWGYTF. CDR3 nucleotides: TGCGCCAGCAGCCTACGGACAGGGGGCGAGTGGGGCTACACCTTC.

This clonotype was seen many times. The chain links TRBV24-1 to TRBJ2-7; D is possibly TRBD1 or TRBD2 (6 bases each). The CDR3 runs to 15 residues. CDR1 is KGHDR, CDR2 SFDVKD, per germline. V shed 4 bases and J shed 1 base, with 13 bases lying between them. The CDR3 region is CATSDGGAGSYEQYF. The CDR3 nucleotides read TGTGCCACCAGTGACGGGGGCGCAGGGTCCTACGAGCAGTACTTC.

The sample holds a few counts of this clonotype. The rearrangement links TRBV6-6 to TRBJ1-1; D remains ambiguous. V was pared by 6 bases and J by 5 bases, with 16 bases between. This CDR3 spans 14 amino acids. The germline gives CDR1 MNHNY, CDR2 SVGAGI (reference sequence). This CDR3 reads CASSLPTGGTEAFF. The CDR3 nucleotides read TGTGCCAGCAGCCTCCCCACGGGAGGTACTGAAGCTTTCTTT.

This clonotype was seen just once. This chain links TRBV7-2 with TRBJ2-1; D may match TRBD1 or TRBD2 (5 bases each). There are 15 residues in the CDR3. Trimming took off 5 bases at V and 8 bases at J, with 19 bases between the two ends. CDR1 and CDR2 from the germline V gene are SGHTA and FQGNSA. The CDR3 sequence is CASSPDGARRYEQFF. The CDR3 nucleotides are TGTGCCAGCAGCCCGGACGGGGCGCGGAGGTATGAGCAGTTCTTC.

Ten or more counts support this clonotype. In DNA form, the CDR3 reads TGCAGCGTTAGGACAGGGAATAGCAATCAGCCCCAGCATTTT. It specifies CSVRTGNSNQPQHF. J is TRBJ1-5 and V is TRBV29-1, with 8 nucleotides matching TRBD1. The V and J ends lost 5 bases and 0 bases, in that order; junction bases with no gene match: 3. Germline-derived CDR1 and CDR2 are SQVTM and ANQGSEA. The CDR3 loop spans 14 amino acids.

Many counts were recorded for this clonotype. The chain employs TRBV10-3 and TRBJ2-7; D may match TRBD1 or TRBD2 (6 bases each). This CDR3 contains 12 residues. V gave up 9 bases and J gave up 3 bases, with 12 bases separating them. Germline V gene data show CDR1 as ENHRY and CDR2 as SYGVKD. DNA for the CDR3: TGTGCCATAAAGGGGGGTGACTACGAGCAGTACTTC. Translating gives CAIKGGDYEQYF.

Only one count was recorded for this clonotype. This chain joins TRBV5-1 and TRBJ2-1, with D maybe TRBD1 (6 bases). Per germline, CDR1 SGHRS and CDR2 YFSETQ. The CDR3 extends over 15 amino acids. Trimming pared 3 bases from V and 8 bases from J, leaving 18 bases between. This CDR3 is CASSSRSGGLDEQFF. The CDR3 DNA follows: TGCGCCAGCAGCTCCCGTTCTGGGGGCTTGGATGAGCAGTTCTTC.

V is TRBV15 and J is TRBJ1-4, with 8 positions matching TRBD1. V trimming: 2 bases; J trimming: 9 bases; junction bases outside the gene matches: 8. The CDR3 covers 15 residues. The germline V gene encodes CDR1 LNHNV and CDR2 YYDKDF (reference sequence). The CDR3 sequence: CATSRTDRASKKLFF. For the CDR3, the DNA is TGTGCCACCAGCAGAACGGACAGGGCGTCAAAAAAACTGTTTTTT.

Only a few counts were recorded for this clonotype. J is TRBJ1-2 and V is TRBV20-1; the D gene is possibly TRBD1 (6 bases). The CDR3 extends over 12 amino acids. V was cut by 3 bases and J by 5 bases, with 10 bases left in between. The germline V gene encodes CDR1 DFQATT and CDR2 SNEGSKA (reference sequence). This CDR3 is CSASSQGYGYTF. The CDR3 nucleotides are TGCAGTGCTAGCTCCCAGGGGTATGGCTACACCTTC.

In this sample, this clonotype turned up once. The J gene is TRBJ2-1, the V gene TRBV11-2; 14 positions match TRBD2. Germline V lookup: CDR1 SGHAT, CDR2 FQNNGV. The V and J ends lost 4 bases and 1 base, in that order; junction bases with no gene match: 15. The CDR3 has 21 residues. The DNA for the CDR3 is TGTGCCAGCAGCTCACCAATAAGACTAGCGGGGGGGCCGAGATCCTACAATGAGCAGTTCTTC. Amino acids: CASSSPIRLAGGPRSYNEQFF.

This clonotype appeared a few times. A much larger clone lies a single base off, so this may be a read error. The J gene is TRBJ2-7, the V gene TRBV12-3 or TRBV12-4, with 8 bases identical to TRBD2. With V trimmed by 6 bases and J by 7 bases, 14 bases remained unmatched. This CDR3 has 15 residues. CDR3 in amino acids: CASSPRRGGPSEQYF. CDR3 DNA: TGTGCCAGCAGCCCCCGACGGGGGGGACCCTCTGAGCAGTACTTC.

The rearrangement joins TRBV4-3 to TRBJ2-3, with a possible D match to TRBD1 (5 bases). V lost 5 bases and J lost 5, with 20 bases in between. Looked up from germline, CDR1 is LGHNA and CDR2 is YSLEER. CDR3 length: 16 amino acids. As DNA, the CDR3 is TGCGCCAGCAGCATTCGGACAAATTATCGTGGAGATACGCAGTATTTT. Its translation is CASSIRTNYRGDTQYF.

As for this clonotype: Relative to the germline gene, one junction end is altered; a read error may explain this. The chain recombines TRBV20-1 with TRBJ1-2; D remains ambiguous. CDR1 DFQATT and CDR2 SNEGSKA come from the germline V gene (reference sequence). This CDR3 is 15 amino acids long. CDR3 protein: CSAREGGGGPYGHTF. The CDR3 nucleotides are TGCAGTGCTAGAGAAGGAGGAGGCGGGCCCTATGGCCACACCTTC.

The chain combines TRBV5-8 with TRBJ1-4; D gene uncertain. V dropped 3 bases and J dropped 5 bases, with 11 bases sitting between them. The CDR3 has 14 residues. In germline, CDR1 is SGHTS, CDR2 YDEGEE. The CDR3 nucleotides are TGTGCCAGCAGCTGGTCGGCACTCAATGAAAAACTGTTTTTT. It is translated as CASSWSALNEKLFF.

J is TRBJ2-7 and V is TRBV27, with 9 positions matching TRBD1. Germline V gene lookup returns CDR1 MNHEY and CDR2 SMNVEV (reference sequence). The V and J ends lost 6 bases and 2 bases, in that order; junction bases with no gene match: 5. The CDR3 has 14 residues. CDR3 loop: CASRTTGGAYEQYF. CDR3 nucleotides: TGTGCCAGCAGAACGACAGGGGGAGCCTACGAGCAGTACTTC.

The chain uses TRBV5-1 and TRBJ1-1; D unresolved. Trimming stripped 4 bases from V and 6 bases from J, with 13 bases between. CDR1 is SGHRS, CDR2 YFSETQ, per germline. There are 13 residues in the CDR3. The CDR3 nucleotides are TGCGCCAGCAGCCCGGGAGTGAGAGCTGAAGCTTTCTTT. Translation gives CASSPGVRAEAFF.

The chain joins TRBV5-1 to TRBJ2-1; TRBD1 agrees at 9 bases. The J call may not be correct, given that the DNA end is closer to TRBJ2-7. The CDR3 runs 16 residues. Germline V gene sequence: CDR1 SGHRS, CDR2 YFSETQ. CDR3 sequence reads: CASSLQGAKGYNEQYF. The CDR3 bases are TGCGCCAGCAGCTTACAGGGGGCAAAGGGGTACAATGAGCAGTACTTC.

The CDR3 loop reads CASSYDWRGEENEQYF. The CDR3 DNA reads TGTGCCAGCAGCTACGACTGGCGGGGGGAAGAGAATGAGCAGTACTTC. The rearrangement links TRBV27 to TRBJ2-7; 8 bases agree with TRBD2. CDR3 length: 16 amino acids. Germline V gives CDR1 MNHEY, CDR2 SMNVEV (reference sequence). V shed 6 bases and J 7 bases; nucleotides not matched to a gene: 17.

Of note for this clonotype: Sequence at one end of the junction differs from germline and may be a read error. The genes are TRBV12-3 or TRBV12-4 and TRBJ2-3, with 7 positions matching TRBD2. The CDR3 consists of 14 residues. The CDR3 loop is CADSLGAGADAQYF. The CDR3, as DNA: TGTGCAGATAGCCTAGGGGCGGGAGCAGATGCGCAATATTTT.

Many counts were recorded for this clonotype. The CDR3 loop is CASSLLPSGGVTNAYNEQFF. In DNA form, the CDR3 reads TGTGCCAGCAGCTTATTACCTAGCGGGGGGGTTACCAACGCCTACAATGAGCAGTTCTTC. The rearrangement links TRBV7-2 to TRBJ2-1; TRBD2 matches 12 bases. CDR1 is SGHTA and CDR2 is FQGNSA in the germline V gene. Trimming removed 2 bases from V and 2 bases from J; junction bases left unmatched: 13. This CDR3 is 20 amino acids long. The whole variable domain, remainder taken from reference TRBV7-2 and TRBJ2-1, is GAGVSQSPSNKVTEKGKDVELRCDPISGHTALYWYRQSLGQGLEFLIYFQGNSAPDKSGLPSDRFSAERTGGSVSTLTIQRTQQEDSAVYLCASSLLPSGGVTNAYNEQFFGPGTRLTVL.

This clonotype has only a few counts. The genes are TRBV30 and TRBJ2-5, with D possibly matching TRBD2 (6 bases). Trimming removed 2 bases from V and 8 bases from J, with 12 bases in between. CDR3 length equals 12 residues. Germline CDR1 GTSNPN, CDR2 SVGIG (reference sequence). The CDR3 sequence: CAWSQGRGTQYF. The CDR3 DNA sequence: TGTGCCTGGAGTCAAGGGCGGGGAACCCAGTACTTC.